Presented here are 20 T cell receptor beta chains from one specimen sequenced in a study of regulatory T cells in long-lasting Graves disease. Time point described: persistent/refractory GD, antithyroid drugs over 5 years with positive TRAb. PBMC-extracted RNA yielded the TCR library. According to the study, TCR beta libraries were built with iRepertoire HTBI primers and CDR3-region Arm-PCR. TCRdb re-analysed the multiplex PCR reads in MiXCR, keeping a single row per CDR3 protein. The repertoire consists of 310,000 or so distinct CDR3 sequences, with around 19% occurring once and the leading ten covering over 25%. The sequences come from peripheral blood mononuclear cells (PBMCs), collected when the disease was refractory, from a patient treated with antithyroid drugs. The receptors shown here come from a female donor with Graves disease.

The chain recombines TRBV11-3 with TRBJ2-2, with D tentatively TRBD1 (7 bases). The CDR3 is 13 amino acids. V gave up 6 bases and J gave up 6 bases, with 11 bases separating them. Germline V lookup: CDR1 SGHNT, CDR2 YENEEA. The CDR3 is CASRSRGAGELFF. CDR3 nucleotides: TGTGCCAGCAGATCCAGGGGGGCCGGGGAGCTGTTTTTT.

A remark on this clonotype: One junction end does not reproduce the germline sequence, and a read error may be involved. V and J are TRBV9 and TRBJ2-1; 7 bases fit TRBD1. The CDR3 contains 15 residues. Germline V CDR1 and CDR2: SGDLS, YYNGEE. CDR3 loop: CTSSVTGNPYNEQFF. The CDR3 DNA sequence: TGTACCAGCAGCGTGACAGGGAACCCCTACAATGAGCAGTTCTTC. Full variable domain (rest looked up from reference TRBV9 and TRBJ2-1): DSGVTQTPKHLITATGQRVTLRCSPRSGDLSVYWYQQSLDQGLQFLIQYYNGEERAKGNILERFSAQQFPDLHSELNLSSLELGDSALYFCTSSVTGNPYNEQFFGPGTRLTVL.

This clonotype was seen only a few times. J is TRBJ1-2 and V is TRBV4-1; the D is unclear. CDR1 and CDR2 (germline): MGHRA, YSYEKL. The V gene lost 7 bases and the J gene lost 2 bases, with 14 bases spanning the gap. The length of the CDR3 is 14 residues. The CDR3 DNA reads TGCGCCAGCAAATTCGAGGGAGCCAACTATGGCTACACCTTC. Its protein is CASKFEGANYGYTF.

This clonotype came up a few times. This chain connects TRBV11-2 to TRBJ2-3, with 11 positions matching TRBD1. This CDR3 contains 18 residues. The V and J ends lost 4 bases and 9 bases, in that order; junction bases with no gene match: 18. Germline loops: CDR1 SGHAT, CDR2 FQNNGV. DNA for the CDR3: TGTGCCAGCAGCTCAGTGCGGGGGACAGGGGGGGAGTGGAGGACGCAGTATTTT. It encodes CASSSVRGTGGEWRTQYF.

This clonotype was counted between two and nine times. The chain combines TRBV5-8 with TRBJ2-7; possible D gene TRBD2, 5 bases. The CDR3 has 15 residues. V was shortened by 0 bases and J by 4 bases, with 14 bases between the two germline ends. The V gene's germline CDR1 is SGHTS and CDR2 YDEGEE. The CDR3 DNA sequence: TGTGCCAGCAGCTTGGAGGGCGGGCTGATATACGAGCAGTACTTC. Translating it yields CASSLEGGLIYEQYF.

This sequence joins TRBV3-1 and TRBJ2-1, with 7 bases lining up with TRBD2. CDR3 length equals 15 residues. V was pared by 5 bases and J by 6 bases, with 10 bases of the junction left unmatched. Germline assignment: CDR1 LGHDT and CDR2 YNNKEL (reference sequence). The CDR3 nucleotides read TGTGCCAGCAGCGCCAGCGGGGTAAGGGGCAATGAGCAGTTCTTC. Translation: CASSASGVRGNEQFF.

The genes are TRBV3-1 and TRBJ2-4; TRBD1 might be the D (5 bases). Trimming cost V 3 bases and J 1 base, with 10 bases left between them. The CDR3 totals 15 residues. CDR1 and CDR2 (germline): LGHDT, YNNKEL (reference sequence). The CDR3 region is CASSHGAIAKNIQYF. DNA of the CDR3: TGTGCCAGCAGCCATGGGGCAATTGCCAAAAACATTCAGTACTTC.

This clonotype has at least ten counts. This chain's CDR3 is CASSEGASGHYEQYF. In nucleotides, the CDR3 is TGTGCCAGCAGTGAAGGTGCTAGCGGTCACTACGAGCAGTACTTC. The gene calls are TRBV2 and TRBJ2-7, with 7 bases lining up with TRBD2. Unmatched junction bases numbered 6, after V lost 1 base and J lost 3 bases. This CDR3 has 15 residues. Germline CDR1 reads SNHLY; CDR2 reads FYNNEI.

The chain carries TRBV7-2 and TRBJ2-4, with 8 bases lining up with TRBD1. The CDR3 loop spans 16 amino acids. The germline V gene has CDR1 SGHTA and CDR2 FQGNSA. V dropped 5 bases and J dropped 1; count of bases not matched to a gene: 7. CDR3: CASSADRARAKNIQYF. CDR3 in DNA: TGTGCCAGCAGCGCGGACAGGGCGAGGGCCAAAAACATTCAGTACTTC.

This clonotype was observed a few times. The rearrangement uses TRBV20-1 and TRBJ1-1, with D uncertain. The germline CDR1 and CDR2 sequences are DFQATT and SNEGSKA (reference sequence). V lost 4 bases and J 3 bases, leaving 9 bases between the germline ends. The CDR3 runs 12 residues. The CDR3 coding sequence is TGCAGTGCTATCCAACCCGACACTGAAGCTTTCTTT. Its protein is CSAIQPDTEAFF.

This chain joins TRBV7-6 and TRBJ2-4; 9 nucleotides match TRBD1. CDR3 length: 16 amino acids. Losses at the gene ends were 5 bases for V and 5 bases for J; bases not matched to a gene: 10. Germline-derived CDR1 and CDR2 are SGHVS and FNYEAQ. Here the CDR3 DNA reads TGTGCCAGCAGCAAGAGGTATCGGACAGGGGAAAACATTCAGTACTTC. Translation: CASSKRYRTGENIQYF.

About this clonotype: One base away lies a much larger clone, so this may be a sequencing read error. Here the CDR3 omits its conserved ending phenylalanine or tryptophan, so a read error is the likely source. V gene TRBV3-1 combines with J gene TRBJ2-7; D unresolved. Germline V lookup: CDR1 LGHDT, CDR2 YNNKEL (reference sequence). Trimming left V 0 bases short and J 6 bases short, with 9 bases between. The CDR3 has 13 amino acids. The CDR3 bases are TGTGCCAGCAGCCAAGAGACGAAAGGCGAGCAGTACCTC. Amino acids: CASSQETKGEQYL.

In this sample, this clonotype turned up many times. V is TRBV3-1 and J is TRBJ1-1, with D uncertain. This CDR3 is built from 13 residues. The V end lost 2 bases, the J end lost 5 bases, and 9 bases lay between the germline ends. CDR1 is LGHDT, CDR2 YNNKEL, per germline (reference sequence). CDR3 sequence: CASSQNGRTEAFF. CDR3 in DNA: TGTGCCAGCAGCCAAAACGGGAGGACTGAAGCTTTCTTT.

There are many counts of this clonotype. As DNA, the CDR3 is TGTGCCTGGAGCCGAGCGGAGAACTACGAGCAGTACTTC. This encodes CAWSRAENYEQYF. The chain combines TRBV30 with TRBJ2-7; TRBD2 is a possible D gene (5 bases). This CDR3 comprises 13 residues. CDR1 is GTSNPN, CDR2 SVGIG, per germline (reference sequence). The V end lost 3 bases, the J end lost 3 bases, and 12 bases lay between the germline ends. Full variable domain (outside the CDR3, taken from reference TRBV30 and TRBJ2-7): SQTIHQWPATLVQPVGSPLSLECTVEGTSNPNLYWYRQAAGRGLQLLFYSVGIGQISSEVPQNLSASRPQDRQFILSSKKLLLSDSGFYLCAWSRAENYEQYFGPGTRLTVT.

This chain joins TRBV19 and TRBJ1-2; the match to TRBD1 covers 7 bases. The CDR3 has 13 residues. Trimming cost V 3 bases and J 7 bases; bases outside gene matches: 5. Germline values: CDR1 LNHDA, CDR2 SQIVND (reference sequence). The CDR3 DNA follows: TGTGCCAGTAGTATTTGGGACAGAGGTGGCTACACCTTC. This gives the protein CASSIWDRGGYTF.

A note on this clonotype: Possible read error: a much larger clone is one base away. The conserved phenylalanine or tryptophan is not found at the CDR3 terminus, so this likely reflects a read error. The V call is TRBV6-5, the J call TRBJ1-1, with D maybe TRBD1 (6 bases). The CDR3 runs to 18 residues. Germline CDR1 and CDR2: MNHEY and SVGAGI. V lost 3 bases, J lost 1 base, and 21 bases lay in between. The CDR3 nucleotides are TGTGCCAGCAGTTATCCGCGGGCGGGGTGGGACAAGAACACTGAAGCTTTCCTT. This gives the protein CASSYPRAGWDKNTEAFL.

The chain combines TRBV29-1 with TRBJ1-2, with D perhaps TRBD1 (5 bases). Germline CDR1 SQVTM, CDR2 ANQGSEA. The CDR3 is made up of 13 amino acids. The ends were cut back, 5 bases at V and 8 bases at J, with 18 bases in the middle. DNA of the CDR3: TGCAGCGTTTACAGACAAGGGGCGAAGGGCTACACCTTC. Amino acids: CSVYRQGAKGYTF.

Details on this clonotype: Given a much more abundant clone one base away, this may be a read error. This CDR3 is missing its conserved last phenylalanine or tryptophan, likely due to a read error. This chain uses TRBV10-3 with TRBJ1-2; D gene unclear. The CDR3 has 12 amino acids. Germline-derived CDR1 and CDR2 are ENHRY and SYGVKD. The ends were cut back, 2 bases at V and 7 bases at J, with 8 bases in the middle. CDR3 DNA sequence: TGTGCCATCAGTGAGACGGATCTTGGCTACACCCTC. Residues: CAISETDLGYTL.

In this sample, this clonotype turned up a few times. V and J are TRBV20-1 and TRBJ1-1; 7 bases line up with TRBD1. Trimming took 6 bases from V and 3 from J; bases not matched to a gene: 13. The CDR3 totals 15 residues. Germline V lookup: CDR1 DFQATT, CDR2 SNEGSKA (reference sequence). CDR3 region: CSARDRDHPYTEAFF. The CDR3 bases are TGCAGTGCCAGGGACAGAGACCACCCTTACACTGAAGCTTTCTTT.

Comment on this clonotype: A much larger clone sits a single nucleotide away, making a read error possible. V is TRBV6-2 or TRBV6-3 and J is TRBJ1-1; D is unresolved. This CDR3 has 15 amino acids. V was shortened by 8 bases and J by 1 base, with 17 bases between the two germline ends. CDR1 and CDR2 from the germline V gene are MNHEY and SVGEGT. The CDR3, as DNA: TGTGCCAGCGGTGAGTATGGCTGGGAGAACACTGAAGCTTTCTTT. Amino acid sequence: CASGEYGWENTEAFF.